A single sample is the source of the 17 T cell receptor beta chains below, sequenced in a study of T cell repertoires in cytomegalovirus infection (dated by TCRdb to about 2019). Taken with the paper, the label for treatment or condition translates to: in vitro stimulation with specific CMV peptide epitopes to enrich CMV-specific T cells. No antigen has been identified for these receptors. TCRdb shows the sequencer as Illumina HiSeq 1500. TCRdb reran the public reads through fastp at Q25 and MiXCR, keeping productive beta chains. CDR3 protein sequences are deduplicated, and each keeps its most common genes and DNA. The sample has hundreds of thousands of distinct CDR3 sequences on record, 33% of them singletons. The ten most abundant clones make up roughly 16% of the sample. Sequenced material: cultured PBMCs, taken from culture after CMV antigen stimulation. All receptors derive from a human donor in good health (CMV status not recorded). Some clones in this sample may be carry-over from other donors' samples.

The chain uses TRBV28 and TRBJ1-1; D is possibly TRBD1 (6 bases). The CDR3 consists of 16 residues. V dropped 5 bases and J dropped 3 bases, with 19 bases sitting between them. Looked up from germline, CDR1 is MDHEN and CDR2 is SYDVKM. The CDR3: CASSGETGFLYTEAFF. The CDR3 DNA follows: TGTGCCAGCAGTGGAGAGACAGGTTTTTTGTACACTGAAGCTTTCTTT. Looking up the rest from reference TRBV28 and TRBJ1-1 gives the full variable domain: DVKVTQSSRYLVKRTGEKVFLECVQDMDHENMFWYRQDPGLGLRLIYFSYDVKMKEKGDIPEGYSVSREKKERFSLILESASTNQTSMYLCASSGETGFLYTEAFFGQGTRLTVV.

V is TRBV4-3 and J is TRBJ2-1; no clear D. Germline loops: CDR1 LGHNA, CDR2 YSLEER. Trimming removed 0 bases from V and 7 bases from J, with 13 bases in between. The CDR3 sequence is 15 residues long. The CDR3 loop reads CASSQDRRRYNEQFF. The DNA of the CDR3 is TGCGCCAGCAGCCAAGATCGGCGTAGGTATAATGAGCAGTTCTTC.

This clonotype appeared a few times. The chain couples TRBV7-8 to TRBJ1-1; D is ambiguous. Germline V gene sequence: CDR1 SGHVS, CDR2 FQNEAQ. The CDR3 is 13 amino acids. Trimming shortened V by 3 bases and J by 4 bases, and 9 bases separated the two germline ends. CDR3 residues: CASSFDLGTEAFF. The CDR3 DNA reads TGTGCCAGCAGCTTTGATCTGGGCACTGAAGCTTTCTTT.

This clonotype was found many times. Compared with germline, one end of the junction differs, possibly owing to a read error. V gene TRBV7-2 combines with J gene TRBJ2-3; 11 bases are a match to TRBD2. CDR3 length: 16 residues. CDR1 and CDR2 from the germline V gene are SGHTA and FQGNSA. For the CDR3, the DNA is TGTGCCAGCAGCCTAGCTAGCGGGAGGAGTCCAGATACGCAGTATTTT. This translates into CASSLASGRSPDTQYF.

V gene TRBV4-1 combines with J gene TRBJ2-3; possibly TRBD2 for D (6 bases). This CDR3 is built from 18 residues. Trimming took off 1 base at V and 0 bases at J, with 17 bases between the two ends. CDR1 and CDR2 (germline): MGHRA, YSYEKL. Here the CDR3 reads CASSQVMGAGTSTDTQYF. In nucleotides, the CDR3 is TGCGCCAGCAGCCAAGTAATGGGAGCGGGTACTAGCACAGATACGCAGTATTTT.

V and J are TRBV29-1 and TRBJ2-1; D is ambiguous. CDR3 length: 13 amino acids. Trimming stripped 4 bases from V and 8 bases from J, with 15 bases between. Germline values: CDR1 SQVTM, CDR2 ANQGSEA. The CDR3 spells CSVGHLWLDEQFF. The CDR3 DNA sequence: TGCAGCGTTGGACATCTGTGGTTGGATGAGCAGTTCTTC.

The chain joins TRBV24-1 to TRBJ2-2; D remains unclear. This CDR3 comprises 13 residues. Germline-derived CDR1 and CDR2 are KGHDR and SFDVKD. Between the trimmed V and J ends, which lost 7 bases and 0 bases, there was a span of 5 bases. Written as DNA, the CDR3 is TGTGCCACCAGCCCGGCGAACACCGGGGAGCTGTTTTTT. Amino acid sequence: CATSPANTGELFF.

The J gene is TRBJ2-1, the V gene TRBV19; TRBD2 matches at 13 bases. This CDR3 contains 14 residues. CDR1 is LNHDA, CDR2 SQIVND, per germline (reference sequence). The V gene end was trimmed by 8 bases and the J gene end by 7 bases; junction bases not matched to a gene: 5. The CDR3 reads CASSGTSGKNEQFF. CDR3 DNA sequence: TGTGCCAGTTCCGGGACTAGCGGGAAGAATGAGCAGTTCTTC.

This rearrangement joins TRBV10-3 to TRBJ2-5; 9 bases are a match to TRBD2. Losses at the gene ends were 11 bases for V and 3 bases for J; bases not matched to a gene: 7. The CDR3 covers 13 residues. Germline V gene lookup returns CDR1 ENHRY and CDR2 SYGVKD. The CDR3 DNA follows: TGTGCCCATGGGGCTAGCGGGAAAGAGACCCAGTACTTC. Its translation is CAHGASGKETQYF.

The chain is built from TRBV7-8 and TRBJ1-1; unclear D gene. V was shortened by 4 bases and J by 4 bases, with 7 bases between the two germline ends. The CDR3 covers 12 residues. Germline V gene data show CDR1 as SGHVS and CDR2 as FQNEAQ. In DNA form, the CDR3 reads TGTGCCAGCAGCTCCAGCATCACTGAAGCTTTCTTT. Its protein is CASSSSITEAFF.

This clonotype occurred a few times. The V and J genes are TRBV7-6 and TRBJ2-5; D is possibly TRBD2 (5 bases). This CDR3 is 17 amino acids long. V was trimmed by 5 bases and J by 1 base, leaving 20 bases between them. Per the germline V gene, CDR1 is SGHVS and CDR2 is FNYEAQ. CDR3 sequence reads: CASSGGSIRVRQETQYF. In nucleotides, the CDR3 is TGTGCCAGCAGCGGAGGATCTATTCGGGTTCGCCAAGAGACCCAGTACTTC.

This clonotype was detected only a few times. This rearrangement joins TRBV7-9 to TRBJ2-1; perhaps TRBD1 as D (5 bases). Germline V gene lookup returns CDR1 SEHNR and CDR2 FQNEAQ (reference sequence). This CDR3 contains 15 residues. V lost 1 base and J 7 bases, leaving 14 bases between the germline ends. CDR3 sequence (DNA): TGTGCCAGCAGCTTAGGGGGCTCGACCGCAAATGAGCAGTTCTTC. Translation: CASSLGGSTANEQFF. Full variable domain (remainder filled in from reference TRBV7-9 and TRBJ2-1): DTGVSQNPRHKITKRGQNVTFRCDPISEHNRLYWYRQTLGQGPEFLTYFQNEAQLEKSRLLSDRFSAERPKGSFSTLEIQRTEQGDSAMYLCASSLGGSTANEQFFGPGTRLTVL.

This sequence joins TRBV19 and TRBJ1-1; weak D call: TRBD1 (5 bases). In germline, CDR1 is LNHDA, CDR2 SQIVND (reference sequence). The CDR3 extends over 16 amino acids. V lost 1 base, J lost 1 base, and 13 bases lay in between. The CDR3 DNA reads as TGTGCCAGTAGTATAGGGCCGGGACGGGAGAACACTGAAGCTTTCTTT. Translated: CASSIGPGRENTEAFF.

Many counts were recorded for this clonotype. This chain joins TRBV7-2 and TRBJ1-6, with 7 bases aligning to TRBD1. This CDR3 comprises 15 residues. V lost 7 bases and J lost 3; bases outside the gene matches: 6. Germline V gene lookup returns CDR1 SGHTA and CDR2 FQGNSA. The CDR3 nucleotides are TGTGCCAGCATCCCCCGACAGGGCTATAATTCACCCCTCCACTTT. This codes for CASIPRQGYNSPLHF.

This clonotype has just a few counts. This rearrangement joins TRBV12-3 or TRBV12-4 to TRBJ2-2, with TRBD2 matching over 11 bases. V lost 3 bases to trimming and J lost 5 bases; unmatched junction nucleotides: 11. This CDR3 comprises 18 residues. The CDR3 loop reads CASSLELAGVPWTGELFF. For the CDR3, the DNA is TGTGCCAGCAGTTTGGAACTAGCGGGAGTCCCGTGGACCGGGGAGCTGTTTTTT.

The CDR3 loop reads CATRTGIGVEKLFF. CDR3 bases: TGTGCCACCAGGACAGGCATTGGAGTTGAAAAACTGTTTTTT. The chain recombines TRBV2 with TRBJ1-4, with TRBD1 identical over 7 bases. CDR1 and CDR2 from the germline V gene are SNHLY and FYNNEI. Trimming took 10 bases from V and 7 from J; bases not matched to a gene: 12. This CDR3 has 14 residues.

The rearrangement uses TRBV28 and TRBJ2-7, with D possibly matching TRBD1 (6 bases). V gave up 2 bases and J gave up 2 bases, with 10 bases separating them. This CDR3 has 14 residues. Germline V lookup: CDR1 MDHEN, CDR2 SYDVKM. CDR3 loop: CASSLEGVAYEQYF. The CDR3 coding sequence is TGTGCCAGCAGTTTAGAGGGGGTTGCCTACGAGCAGTACTTC.